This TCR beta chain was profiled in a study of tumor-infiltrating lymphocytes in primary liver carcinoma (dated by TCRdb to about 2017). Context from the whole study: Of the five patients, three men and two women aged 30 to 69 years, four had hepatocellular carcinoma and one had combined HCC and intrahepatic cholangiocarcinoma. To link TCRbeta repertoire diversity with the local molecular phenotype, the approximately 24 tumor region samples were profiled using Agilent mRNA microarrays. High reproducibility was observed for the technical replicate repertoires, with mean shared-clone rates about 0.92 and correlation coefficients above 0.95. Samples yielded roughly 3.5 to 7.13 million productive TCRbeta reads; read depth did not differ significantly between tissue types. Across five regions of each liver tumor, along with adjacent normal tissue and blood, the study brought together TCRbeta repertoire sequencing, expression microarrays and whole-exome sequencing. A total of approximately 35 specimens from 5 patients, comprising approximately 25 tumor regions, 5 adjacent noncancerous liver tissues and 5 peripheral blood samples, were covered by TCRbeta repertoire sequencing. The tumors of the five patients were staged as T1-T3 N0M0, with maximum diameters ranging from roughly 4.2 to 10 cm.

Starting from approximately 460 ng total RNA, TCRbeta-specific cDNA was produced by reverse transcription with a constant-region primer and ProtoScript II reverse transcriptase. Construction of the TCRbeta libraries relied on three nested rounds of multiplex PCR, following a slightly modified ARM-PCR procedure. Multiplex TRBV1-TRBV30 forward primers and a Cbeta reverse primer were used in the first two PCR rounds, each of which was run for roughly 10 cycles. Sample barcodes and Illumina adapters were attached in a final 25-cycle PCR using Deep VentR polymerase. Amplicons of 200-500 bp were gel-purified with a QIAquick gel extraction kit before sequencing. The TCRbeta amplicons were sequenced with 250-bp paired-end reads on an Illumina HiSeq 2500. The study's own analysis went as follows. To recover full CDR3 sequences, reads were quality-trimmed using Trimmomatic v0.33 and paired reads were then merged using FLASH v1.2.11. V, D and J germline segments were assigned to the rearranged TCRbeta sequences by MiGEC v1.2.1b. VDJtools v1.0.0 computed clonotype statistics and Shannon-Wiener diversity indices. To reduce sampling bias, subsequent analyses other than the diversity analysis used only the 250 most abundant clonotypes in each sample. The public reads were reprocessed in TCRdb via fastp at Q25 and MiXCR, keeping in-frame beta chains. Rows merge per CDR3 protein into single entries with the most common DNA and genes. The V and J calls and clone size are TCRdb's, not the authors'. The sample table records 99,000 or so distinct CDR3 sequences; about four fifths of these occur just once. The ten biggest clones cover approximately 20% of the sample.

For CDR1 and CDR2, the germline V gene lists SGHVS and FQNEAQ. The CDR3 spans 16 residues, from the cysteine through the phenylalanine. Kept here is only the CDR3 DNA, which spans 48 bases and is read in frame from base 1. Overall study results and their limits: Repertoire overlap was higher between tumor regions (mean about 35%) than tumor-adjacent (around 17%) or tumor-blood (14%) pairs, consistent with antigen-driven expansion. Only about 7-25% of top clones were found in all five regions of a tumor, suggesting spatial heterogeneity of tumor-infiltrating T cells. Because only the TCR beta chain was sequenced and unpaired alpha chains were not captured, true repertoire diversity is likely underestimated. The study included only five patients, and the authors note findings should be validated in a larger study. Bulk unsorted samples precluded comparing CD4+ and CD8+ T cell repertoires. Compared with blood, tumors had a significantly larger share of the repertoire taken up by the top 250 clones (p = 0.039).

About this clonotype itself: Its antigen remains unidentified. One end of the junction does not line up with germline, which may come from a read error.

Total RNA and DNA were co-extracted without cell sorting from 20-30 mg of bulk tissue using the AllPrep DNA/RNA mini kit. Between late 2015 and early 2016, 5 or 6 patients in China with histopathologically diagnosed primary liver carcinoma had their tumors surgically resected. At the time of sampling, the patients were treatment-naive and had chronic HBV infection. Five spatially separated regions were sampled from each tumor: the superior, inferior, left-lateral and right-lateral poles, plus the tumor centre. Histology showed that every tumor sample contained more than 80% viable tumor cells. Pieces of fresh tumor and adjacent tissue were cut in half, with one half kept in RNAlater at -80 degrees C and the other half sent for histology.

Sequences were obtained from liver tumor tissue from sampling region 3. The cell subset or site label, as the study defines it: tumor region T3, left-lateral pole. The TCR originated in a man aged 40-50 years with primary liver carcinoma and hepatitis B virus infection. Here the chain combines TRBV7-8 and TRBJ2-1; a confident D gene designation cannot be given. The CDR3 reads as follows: CASSLASDSSFGEQLF. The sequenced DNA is TGTGCCAGCAGCTTAGCCTCGGATAGCTCATTCGGTGAGCAGCTCTTC.